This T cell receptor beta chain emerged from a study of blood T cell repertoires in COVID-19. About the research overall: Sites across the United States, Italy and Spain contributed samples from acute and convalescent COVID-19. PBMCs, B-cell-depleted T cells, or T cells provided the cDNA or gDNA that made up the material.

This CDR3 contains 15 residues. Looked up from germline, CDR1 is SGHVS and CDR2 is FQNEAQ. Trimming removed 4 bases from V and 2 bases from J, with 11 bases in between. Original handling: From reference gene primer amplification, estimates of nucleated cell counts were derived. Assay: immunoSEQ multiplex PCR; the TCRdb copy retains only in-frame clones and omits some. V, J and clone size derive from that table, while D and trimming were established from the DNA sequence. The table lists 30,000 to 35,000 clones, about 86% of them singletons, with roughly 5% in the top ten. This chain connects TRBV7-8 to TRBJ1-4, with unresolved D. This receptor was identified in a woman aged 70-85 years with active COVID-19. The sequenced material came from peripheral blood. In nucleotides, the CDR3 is TGTGCCAGCAGCTCGAAAGTAGCCACTAATGAAAAACTGTTTTTT. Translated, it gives CASSSKVATNEKLFF.